The table lists the clone carrying this T cell receptor (beta chain) with a few counts. Antigen specificity is unknown. The CDR3 has 18 residues. The germline V gene encodes CDR1 SGHNT and CDR2 YENEEA. V was trimmed by 3 bases and J by 0 bases, leaving 20 bases between them. This specimen comes from a study of stem cell transplantation in POMP-related autoinflammatory disease. Overall study results and limits: Fewer unique TRB V-J gene pairings were identified in patients with PRAID. A trend toward lower repertoire diversity and greater clonality appeared in every analyzed T-cell subset of PRAID patients.

Prominent immunodeficiency with autoinflammation defined PRAID. Produced via immunoSEQ multiplex PCR; TCRdb's table is partial and in-frame only. The sample carries 9,100 or so clones, roughly three quarters recorded once. This clonotype originated in a human patient with POMP-related autoinflammation and immune dysregulation (PRAID). The T cells may come from the graft donor. The material sequenced was CD4+ T cells from PBMCs, taken after stem cell transplantation. This chain uses TRBV11-3 with TRBJ1-1; D is ambiguous. For the CDR3, the DNA is TGTGCCAGCAGCTTCGGTGGGATCAGTAAAACTATGAACACTGAAGCTTTCTTT. Translation gives CASSFGGISKTMNTEAFF.